This T cell receptor (beta chain) originates from a study of T-cell memory formation after mild COVID-19. Study overall: Largely, the TCR clusters proved donor specific.

Per the germline V gene, CDR1 is KGHDR and CDR2 is SFDVKD. V gave up 4 bases and J gave up 6 bases; unmatched junction bases: 10. CDR3 length: 16 residues. Of note for this clonotype: Its antigen is unknown.

The study, taken as a whole, reports: Mainly CM and EM harbored the contracting CD4+ clones; mainly EMRA harbored the CD8+ ones. Contracting clones from day 15 to 85 showed balanced CD4/CD8; later expanders favored CD4+.

Constant-segment-primed 5'RACE gave TCR alpha and TCR beta cDNA libraries with sample barcodes and UMIs. TCRdb redid the calling of the 5' RACE reads with MiXCR, one entry per CDR3 protein. The sample carries fewer than 450,000 distinct CDR3 sequences, 20% to 25% recorded once. The TCR originated in an adult woman who had mild COVID-19 (a few samples of this study predate the infection). Cell type and time point are not known. The source material was PBMCs or a T cell subset sorted from them (not recorded which). The chain employs TRBV24-1 and TRBJ2-3; 9 nucleotides align to TRBD2. CDR3 DNA: TGTGCCACCAGTGAGACTCTAGCGGGGAGGGGTGATACGCAGTATTTT. Translation: CATSETLAGRGDTQYF.